This T cell receptor beta chain was sequenced in a study of cytomegalovirus exposure and HLA in healthy donors. Whole-study context: Earlier work reported approximately 100 million unique TCR beta sequences from about 200 million T cells.

The sample holds a few counts of this clone. The primer mix had 60 Vbeta and 13 Jbeta primers. Profiled with immunoSEQ multiplex PCR; TCRdb holds only in-frame clones, not every one. The sample has 180,000 or so clones; over 75% are singletons. The sample consisted of PBMCs. The sequence was collected from a boy younger than 10 in good health and CMV-seronegative.

The CDR3 sequence is CASSLQLGFSYEQYF. The DNA for the CDR3 is TGTGCCAGCAGCTTACAACTAGGCTTCTCCTACGAGCAGTACTTC. The chain is built from TRBV7-2 and TRBJ2-7, with D maybe TRBD2 (5 bases). CDR1 is SGHTA, CDR2 FQGNSA, per germline. Trimming removed 2 bases at V and 0 bases at J, with 11 bases between. The CDR3 runs to 15 residues.